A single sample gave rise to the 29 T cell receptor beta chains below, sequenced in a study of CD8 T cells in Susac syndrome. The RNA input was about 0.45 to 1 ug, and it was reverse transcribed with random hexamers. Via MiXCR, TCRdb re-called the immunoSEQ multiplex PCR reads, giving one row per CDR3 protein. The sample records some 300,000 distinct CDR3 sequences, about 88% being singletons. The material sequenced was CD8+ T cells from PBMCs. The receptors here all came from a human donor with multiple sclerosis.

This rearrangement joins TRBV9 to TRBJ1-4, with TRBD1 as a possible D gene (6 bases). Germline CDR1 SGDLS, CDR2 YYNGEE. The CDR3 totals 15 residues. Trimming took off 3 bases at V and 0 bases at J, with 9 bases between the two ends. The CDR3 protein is CASSEEGATNEKLFF. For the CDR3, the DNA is TGTGCCAGCAGCGAAGAGGGGGCAACTAATGAAAAACTGTTTTTT.

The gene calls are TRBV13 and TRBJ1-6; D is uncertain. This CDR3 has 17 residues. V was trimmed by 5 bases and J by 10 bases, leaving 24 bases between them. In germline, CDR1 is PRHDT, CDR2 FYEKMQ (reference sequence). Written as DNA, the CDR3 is TGTGCCAGCAGCCCCACCACTGTTGAGGGCGTAGGCTCACCCCTCCACTTT. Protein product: CASSPTTVEGVGSPLHF.

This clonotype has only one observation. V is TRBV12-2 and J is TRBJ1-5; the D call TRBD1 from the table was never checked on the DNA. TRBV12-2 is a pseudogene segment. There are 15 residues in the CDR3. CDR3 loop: CASRTPGPSNQPQHF. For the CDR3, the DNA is TGTGCAAGTCGCACCCCGGGACCTAGCAATCAGCCCCAGCATTTT.

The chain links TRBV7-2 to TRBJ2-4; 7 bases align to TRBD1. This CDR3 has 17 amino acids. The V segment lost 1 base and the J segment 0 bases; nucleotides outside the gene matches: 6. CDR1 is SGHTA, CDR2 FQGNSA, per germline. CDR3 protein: CASSLVQGRAAKNIQYF. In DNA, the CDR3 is TGTGCCAGCAGCTTAGTACAGGGGAGAGCAGCCAAAAACATTCAGTACTTC.

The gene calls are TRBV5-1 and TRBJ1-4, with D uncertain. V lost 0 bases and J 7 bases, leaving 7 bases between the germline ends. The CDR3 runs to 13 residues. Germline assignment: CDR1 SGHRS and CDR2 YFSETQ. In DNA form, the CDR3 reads TGCGCCAGCAGCTTGGTGGGTCCTGAAAAACTGTTTTTT. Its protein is CASSLVGPEKLFF.

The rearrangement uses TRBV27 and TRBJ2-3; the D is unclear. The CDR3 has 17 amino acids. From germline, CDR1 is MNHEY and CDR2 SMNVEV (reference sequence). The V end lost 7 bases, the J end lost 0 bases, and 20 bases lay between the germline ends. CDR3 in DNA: TGTGCCAGCATAGGGATTGGACCGACGTCTAGCACAGATACGCAGTATTTT. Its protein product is CASIGIGPTSSTDTQYF.

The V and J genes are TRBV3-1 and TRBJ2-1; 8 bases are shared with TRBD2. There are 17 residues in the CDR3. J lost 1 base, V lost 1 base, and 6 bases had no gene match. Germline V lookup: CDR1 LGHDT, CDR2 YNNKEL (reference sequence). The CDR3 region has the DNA TGTGCCAGCAGCCAAGTTGCTAGCGGGCCTTCCTACAATGAGCAGTTCTTC. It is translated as CASSQVASGPSYNEQFF.

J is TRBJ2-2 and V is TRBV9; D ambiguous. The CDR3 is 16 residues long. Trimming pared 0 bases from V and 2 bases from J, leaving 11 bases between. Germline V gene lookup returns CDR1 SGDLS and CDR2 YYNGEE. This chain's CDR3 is CASSVASTLNTGELFF. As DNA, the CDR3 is TGTGCCAGCAGCGTAGCGTCCACCTTAAACACCGGGGAGCTGTTTTTT.

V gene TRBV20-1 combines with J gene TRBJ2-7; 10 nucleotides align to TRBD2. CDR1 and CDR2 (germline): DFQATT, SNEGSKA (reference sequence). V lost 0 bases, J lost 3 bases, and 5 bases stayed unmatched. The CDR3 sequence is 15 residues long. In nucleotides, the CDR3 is TGCAGTGCTAGAGATGAAGCGGGAGGGTTCTACGAGCAGTACTTC. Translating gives CSARDEAGGFYEQYF.

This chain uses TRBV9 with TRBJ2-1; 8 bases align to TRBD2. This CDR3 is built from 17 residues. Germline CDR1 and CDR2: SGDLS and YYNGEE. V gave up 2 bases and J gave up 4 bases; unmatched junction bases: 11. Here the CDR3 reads CASSVSGGAIVYNEQFF. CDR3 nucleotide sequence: TGTGCCAGCAGCGTTTCCGGGGGGGCAATCGTATACAATGAGCAGTTCTTC.

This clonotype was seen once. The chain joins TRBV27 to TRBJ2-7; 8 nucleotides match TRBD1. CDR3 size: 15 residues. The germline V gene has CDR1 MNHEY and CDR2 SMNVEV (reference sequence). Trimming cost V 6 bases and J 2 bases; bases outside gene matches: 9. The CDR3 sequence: CASSTGGEGTYEQYF. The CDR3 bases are TGTGCCAGCAGCACAGGGGGAGAAGGGACCTACGAGCAGTACTTC.

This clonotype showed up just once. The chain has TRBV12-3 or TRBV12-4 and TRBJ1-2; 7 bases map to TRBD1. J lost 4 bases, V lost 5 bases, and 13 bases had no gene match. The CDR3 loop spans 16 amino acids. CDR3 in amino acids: CASSTAPQGDLYGYTF. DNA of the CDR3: TGTGCCAGCAGTACTGCGCCGCAGGGGGACCTCTATGGCTACACCTTC.

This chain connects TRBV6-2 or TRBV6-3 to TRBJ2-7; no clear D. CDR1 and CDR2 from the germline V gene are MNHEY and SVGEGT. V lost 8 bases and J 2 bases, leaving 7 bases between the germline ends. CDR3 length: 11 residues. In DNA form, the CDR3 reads TGTGCCAGCCACAGTGCCTACGAGCAGTACTTC. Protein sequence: CASHSAYEQYF.

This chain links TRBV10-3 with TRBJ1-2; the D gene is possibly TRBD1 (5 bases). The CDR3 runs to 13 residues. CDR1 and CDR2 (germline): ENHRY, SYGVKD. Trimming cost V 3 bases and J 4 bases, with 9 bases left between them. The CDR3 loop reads CAISEPGPYGYTF. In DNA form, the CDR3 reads TGTGCCATCAGTGAACCGGGACCCTATGGCTACACCTTC.

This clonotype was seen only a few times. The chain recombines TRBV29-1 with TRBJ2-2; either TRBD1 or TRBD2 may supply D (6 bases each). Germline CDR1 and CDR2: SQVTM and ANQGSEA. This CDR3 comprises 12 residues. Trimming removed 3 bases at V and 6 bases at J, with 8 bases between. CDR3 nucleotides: TGCAGCGTTGAGGAGGGGGCCGGGGAGCTGTTTTTT. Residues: CSVEEGAGELFF.

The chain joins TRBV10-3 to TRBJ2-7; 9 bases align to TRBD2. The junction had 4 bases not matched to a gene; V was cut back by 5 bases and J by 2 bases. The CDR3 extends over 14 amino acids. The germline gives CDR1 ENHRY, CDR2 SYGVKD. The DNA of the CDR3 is TGTGCCATCAGTATTAGCGGGGGCCCCTACGAGCAGTACTTC. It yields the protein CAISISGGPYEQYF.

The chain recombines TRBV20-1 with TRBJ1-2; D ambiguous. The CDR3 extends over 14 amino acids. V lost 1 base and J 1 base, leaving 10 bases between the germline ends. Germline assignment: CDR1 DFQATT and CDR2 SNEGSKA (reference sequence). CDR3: CSARADGLNYGYTF. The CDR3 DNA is TGCAGTGCTAGAGCAGACGGTCTTAACTATGGCTACACCTTC.

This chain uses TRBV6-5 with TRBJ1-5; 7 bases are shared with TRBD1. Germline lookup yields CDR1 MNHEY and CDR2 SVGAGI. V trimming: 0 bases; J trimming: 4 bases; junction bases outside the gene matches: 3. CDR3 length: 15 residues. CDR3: CASSYSQGRNQPQHF. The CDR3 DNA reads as TGTGCCAGCAGTTACTCACAGGGGAGGAATCAGCCCCAGCATTTT.

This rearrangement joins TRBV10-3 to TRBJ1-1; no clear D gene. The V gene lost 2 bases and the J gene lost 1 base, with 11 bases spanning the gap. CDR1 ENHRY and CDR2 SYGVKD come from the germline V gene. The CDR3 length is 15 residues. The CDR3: CAISEGRGGNTEAFF. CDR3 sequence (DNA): TGTGCCATCAGTGAGGGTCGGGGAGGGAACACTGAAGCTTTCTTT.

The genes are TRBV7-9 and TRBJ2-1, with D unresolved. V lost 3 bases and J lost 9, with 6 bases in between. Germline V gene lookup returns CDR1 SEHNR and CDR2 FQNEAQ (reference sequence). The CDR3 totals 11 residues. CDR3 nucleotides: TGTGCCAGCAGCTTGGTGGTTGAGCAGTTCTTC. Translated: CASSLVVEQFF.

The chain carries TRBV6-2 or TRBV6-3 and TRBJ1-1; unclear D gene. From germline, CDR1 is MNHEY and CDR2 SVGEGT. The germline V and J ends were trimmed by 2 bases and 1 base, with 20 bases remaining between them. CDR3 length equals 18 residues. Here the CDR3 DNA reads TGTGCCAGCAGTTACACCCCGGGGAGCGAAGGATGGAACACTGAAGCTTTCTTT. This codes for CASSYTPGSEGWNTEAFF.

CDR3 residues: CASRPLANEQFF. The CDR3, as DNA: TGTGCCAGCAGACCCTTAGCGAATGAGCAGTTCTTC. The genes are TRBV6-6 and TRBJ2-1; tentative D call: TRBD2 (5 bases). CDR1 and CDR2 (germline): MNHNY, SVGAGI (reference sequence). V gave up 6 bases and J gave up 7 bases, with 10 bases separating them. The CDR3 is made up of 12 amino acids.

CDR3 sequence reads: CASSLGTRLAGAGETQYF. In DNA, the CDR3 is TGTGCCAGCAGCTTAGGGACCCGACTAGCGGGGGCTGGAGAGACCCAGTACTTC. The rearrangement joins TRBV7-8 to TRBJ2-5, with 12 bases matching TRBD2. This CDR3 region has 18 residues. Trimming cost V 1 base and J 4 bases; bases outside gene matches: 10. In germline, CDR1 is SGHVS, CDR2 FQNEAQ.

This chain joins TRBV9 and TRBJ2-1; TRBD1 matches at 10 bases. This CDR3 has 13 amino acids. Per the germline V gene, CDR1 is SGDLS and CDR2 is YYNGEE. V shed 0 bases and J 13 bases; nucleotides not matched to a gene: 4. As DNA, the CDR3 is TGTGCCAGCAGCGTAGGGGGACAGGGGTCTCAGTTCTTC. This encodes CASSVGGQGSQFF. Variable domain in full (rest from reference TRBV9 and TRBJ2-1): DSGVTQTPKHLITATGQRVTLRCSPRSGDLSVYWYQQSLDQGLQFLIQYYNGEERAKGNILERFSAQQFPDLHSELNLSSLELGDSALYFCASSVGGQGSQFFGPGTRLTVL.

The CDR3 region has the DNA TGTGCCAGCAGCCCGGGACTAGCGGGCACCCTTGGCCAGTTCTTC. This codes for CASSPGLAGTLGQFF. The gene calls are TRBV5-4 and TRBJ2-1, with TRBD2 identical over 12 bases. CDR1 SGHNT and CDR2 YYREEE come from the germline V gene (reference sequence). The junction had 12 bases not matched to a gene; V was cut back by 4 bases and J by 13 bases. The CDR3 is 15 residues long.

The CDR3 is CASSLGSVGHNEQFF. CDR3 DNA sequence: TGCGCCAGCAGCTTGGGCTCGGTCGGCCACAATGAGCAGTTCTTC. This rearrangement joins TRBV5-1 to TRBJ2-1; unclear D gene. The germline V gene encodes CDR1 SGHRS and CDR2 YFSETQ. This CDR3 has 15 amino acids. With 0 bases removed from V and 5 bases from J, the gap between germline ends came to 12 bases.

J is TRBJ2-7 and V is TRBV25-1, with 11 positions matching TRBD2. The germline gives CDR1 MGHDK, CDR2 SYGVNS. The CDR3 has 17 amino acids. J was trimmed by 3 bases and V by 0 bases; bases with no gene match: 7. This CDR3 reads CASSEYRASGGNYEQYF. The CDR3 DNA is TGTGCCAGCAGTGAATATCGGGCTAGCGGGGGGAACTACGAGCAGTACTTC.

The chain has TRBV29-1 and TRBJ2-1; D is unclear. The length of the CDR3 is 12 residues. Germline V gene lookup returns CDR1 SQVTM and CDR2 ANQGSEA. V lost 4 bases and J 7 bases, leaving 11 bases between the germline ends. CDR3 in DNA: TGCAGCGTTGTATGGGTGGTTAATGAGCAGTTCTTC. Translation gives CSVVWVVNEQFF.

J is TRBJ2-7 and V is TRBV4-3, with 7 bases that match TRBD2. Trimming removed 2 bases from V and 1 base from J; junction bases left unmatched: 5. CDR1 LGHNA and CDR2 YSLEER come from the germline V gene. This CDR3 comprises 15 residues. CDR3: CASSQFTGGSYEQYF. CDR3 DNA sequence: TGCGCCAGCAGCCAATTCACCGGGGGGTCCTACGAGCAGTACTTC.